Below, 11 T cell receptor beta chains from the same sample are listed, as sequenced in a study of CD8 T cells in ankylosing spondylitis. Overall study results and limits: For ankylosing spondylitis blood, a TCR beta motif of about 8 highly homologous variants appeared characteristic.

What these receptors recognize is not known. Each CDR3 protein gets one entry after TCRdb re-called the 5' RACE reads with MiXCR. Of 500,000 to 650,000 distinct CDR3 sequences listed, approximately 5.3% were seen once; the top ten hold 3.5%. Sequences were obtained from blood, either unsorted or a sorted T cell fraction (not recorded which). Source of these receptors: a male donor with ankylosing spondylitis.

This clonotype was seen many times. J is TRBJ2-1 and V is TRBV5-1; D remains ambiguous. Germline CDR1 SGHRS, CDR2 YFSETQ. This CDR3 spans 13 amino acids. V gave up 7 bases and J gave up 2 bases, with 10 bases separating them. CDR3 nucleotide sequence: TGCGCCAGCTGCGAAGCCGCCTACAATGAGCAGTTCTTC. Protein product: CASCEAAYNEQFF. Filled out from reference TRBV5-1 and TRBJ2-1, the complete variable domain reads KAGVTQTPRYLIKTRGQQVTLSCSPISGHRSVSWYQQTPGQGLQFLFEYFSETQRNKGNFPGRFSGRQFSNSRSEMNVSTLELGDSALYLCASCEAAYNEQFFGPGTRLTVL.

This clonotype showed up many times. The chain couples TRBV7-2 to TRBJ1-1; unclear D gene. There are 11 residues in the CDR3. Trimming shortened V by 2 bases and J by 6 bases, and 4 bases separated the two germline ends. Germline loops: CDR1 SGHTA, CDR2 FQGNSA. The CDR3 nucleotides are TGTGCCAGCAGCTTATTCGCTGAAGCTTTCTTT. As protein: CASSLFAEAFF.

This clonotype was seen ten or more times. This rearrangement joins TRBV6-5 to TRBJ2-7; TRBD1 matches 9 bases. This CDR3 has 14 residues. Germline V gene lookup returns CDR1 MNHEY and CDR2 SVGAGI. V trimming: 2 bases; J trimming: 4 bases; junction bases outside the gene matches: 3. For the CDR3, the DNA is TGTGCCAGCAGTTACCAGGACAGGGGATACGAGCAGTACTTC. Protein product: CASSYQDRGYEQYF.

This clonotype appeared many times. The chain uses TRBV11-2 and TRBJ2-2; D may match TRBD1 or TRBD2 (5 bases each). Germline loops: CDR1 SGHAT, CDR2 FQNNGV. The CDR3 spans 14 residues. V was pared by 2 bases and J by 7 bases, with 11 bases between. CDR3 residues: CASSLRGAGGELFF. CDR3 DNA sequence: TGTGCCAGCAGCTTAAGAGGGGCTGGCGGGGAGCTGTTTTTT. Based on the CDR3 plus reference TRBV11-2 and TRBJ2-2, the full variable domain is EAGVAQSPRYKIIEKRQSVAFWCNPISGHATLYWYQQILGQGPKLLIQFQNNGVVDDSQLPKDRFSAERLKGVDSTLKIQPAKLEDSAVYLCASSLRGAGGELFFGEGSRLTVL.

This clonotype was picked up many times. The rearrangement uses TRBV20-1 and TRBJ2-7, with D tentatively TRBD1 (6 bases). CDR1 DFQATT and CDR2 SNEGSKA come from the germline V gene (reference sequence). V shed 5 bases and J shed 2 bases, with 7 bases lying between them. The CDR3 consists of 11 residues. Here the CDR3 DNA reads TGCAGTGCTGAGGGGGCCTACGAGCAGTACTTC. Translation gives CSAEGAYEQYF.

This clonotype was seen at least ten times. This sequence joins TRBV20-1 and TRBJ1-2; no reliable D call. This CDR3 region has 13 residues. Germline V gene sequence: CDR1 DFQATT, CDR2 SNEGSKA (reference sequence). V was shortened by 0 bases and J by 7 bases, with 12 bases between the two germline ends. CDR3 sequence: CSARDRGNSGYTF. The CDR3 nucleotides read TGCAGTGCTAGAGATCGCGGGAATTCTGGCTACACCTTC.

This clonotype came up many times. V is TRBV15 and J is TRBJ1-5; D is unclear. The ends were cut back, 5 bases at V and 5 bases at J, with 7 bases in the middle. The CDR3 totals 12 residues. CDR1 LNHNV and CDR2 YYDKDF come from the germline V gene (reference sequence). CDR3 bases: TGTGCCACCAGCGTCCCGTATCAGCCCCAGCATTTT. Its protein product is CATSVPYQPQHF.

This clonotype was detected ten times or more. The chain is built from TRBV6-5 and TRBJ1-5; D is perhaps TRBD1 (5 bases). Trimming took off 4 bases at V and 9 bases at J, with 19 bases between the two ends. The CDR3 has 15 residues. Germline V CDR1 and CDR2: MNHEY, SVGAGI. CDR3 sequence reads: CASSFRAIESGPQHF. The CDR3 DNA reads as TGTGCCAGCAGTTTCAGGGCTATCGAATCGGGGCCCCAGCATTTT.

This clonotype appeared many times. This rearrangement joins TRBV10-3 to TRBJ1-1; the match to TRBD1 covers 9 bases. In germline, CDR1 is ENHRY, CDR2 SYGVKD. CDR3 size: 15 residues. The V gene end was trimmed by 2 bases and the J gene end by 7 bases; junction bases not matched to a gene: 8. The CDR3, as DNA: TGTGCCATCAGTGAGAGGGACAGGGTCGGCCTTGAAGCTTTCTTT. Amino acid sequence: CAISERDRVGLEAFF.

This clonotype was detected many times. The rearrangement uses TRBV20-1 and TRBJ2-3, with D tentatively TRBD1 (7 bases). Between the trimmed V and J ends, which lost 5 bases and 1 base, there was a span of 13 bases. Per the germline V gene, CDR1 is DFQATT and CDR2 is SNEGSKA (reference sequence). The CDR3 length is 14 residues. The CDR3 here is CSAEDREGTDTQYF. The CDR3, as DNA: TGCAGTGCTGAAGACAGGGAGGGCACAGATACGCAGTATTTT.

Ten or more counts support this clonotype. The CDR3 is CAIGGLTRETQYF. The CDR3 DNA reads as TGTGCCATCGGGGGACTCACTCGGGAGACCCAGTACTTC. The rearrangement uses TRBV10-3 and TRBJ2-5; possible D gene TRBD2, 6 bases. Trimming left V 8 bases short and J 5 bases short, with 15 bases between. Per the germline V gene, CDR1 is ENHRY and CDR2 is SYGVKD. CDR3 length: 13 amino acids.